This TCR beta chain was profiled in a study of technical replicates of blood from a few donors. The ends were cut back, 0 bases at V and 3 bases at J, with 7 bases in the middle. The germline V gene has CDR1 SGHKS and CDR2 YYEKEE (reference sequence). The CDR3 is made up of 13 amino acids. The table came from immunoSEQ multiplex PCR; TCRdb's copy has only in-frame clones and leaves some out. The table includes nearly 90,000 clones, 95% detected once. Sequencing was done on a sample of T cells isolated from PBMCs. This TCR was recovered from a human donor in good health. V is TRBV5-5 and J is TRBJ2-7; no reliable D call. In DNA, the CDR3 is TGTGCCAGCAGCTTGGTCCCCAGCTACGAGCAGTACTTC. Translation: CASSLVPSYEQYF.